These 3 T cell receptor beta chains share one sample of origin, sequenced in a study of T cell responses to AZD1222 COVID-19 vaccine. Clones were read by immunoSEQ multiplex PCR, and TCRdb kept only the in-frame ones, dropping some. The sample records some 130,000 clones, about nine tenths being singletons. This specimen was peripheral blood, taken on day 0 of AZD1222 vaccination. These receptors were obtained from an adult in good health.

This chain connects TRBV24-1 to TRBJ1-5; 8 nucleotides line up with TRBD1. This CDR3 contains 16 residues. V dropped 4 bases and J dropped 4; count of bases not matched to a gene: 8. Germline assignment: CDR1 KGHDR and CDR2 SFDVKD. This CDR3 is CATSEFHRDRNQPQHF. For the CDR3, the DNA is TGTGCCACCAGTGAATTCCACCGGGACAGGAATCAGCCCCAGCATTTT.

In this sample, this clone turned up once. Other DNA sequences in the sample encode the same CDR3. The chain has TRBV19 and TRBJ2-1; no firm D call. Germline V CDR1 and CDR2: LNHDA, SQIVND (reference sequence). The CDR3 loop spans 12 amino acids. Trimming stripped 3 bases from V and 7 bases from J, with 7 bases between. The CDR3: CASSIVGNEQFF. CDR3 nucleotide sequence: TGTGCCAGTAGTATTGTCGGGAATGAGCAGTTCTTC.

The chain recombines TRBV28 with TRBJ1-2; 9 bases are shared with TRBD1. V lost 3 bases, J lost 8 bases, and 16 bases stayed unmatched. CDR1 and CDR2 (germline): MDHEN, SYDVKM. The CDR3 consists of 17 residues. The chain's CDR3 is CASSFPSPTGQGRGYTF. The CDR3, as DNA: TGTGCCAGCAGTTTCCCCTCCCCCACGGGACAGGGACGGGGCTACACCTTC.